The sequence of this TCR beta chain was determined in a study of T cell responses to AZD1222 COVID-19 vaccine. Broader study findings: There were vaccine-associated CD4 TCRs across spike, dominant at 160-218 and 743-854. Unmutated variant regions reportedly attract nearly half of all spike-specific TCRs.

Per germline, CDR1 SGHNT and CDR2 YYREEE (reference sequence). This CDR3 spans 14 amino acids. Trimming removed 0 bases at V and 7 bases at J, with 11 bases between. Here immunoSEQ multiplex PCR was the method, and the copy in TCRdb shows in-frame clones only, minus some. The top ten hold around 30% of the sample, which has 100,000 to 150,000 clones, approximately 91% seen once. Concerning this clone itself: Its target is not known.

The starting material was peripheral blood, obtained on day 0 of AZD1222 vaccination. The chain couples TRBV5-4 to TRBJ2-1, with D possibly called TRBD1 or TRBD2 (6 bases each). This TCR derives from an adult in good health. The DNA for the CDR3 is TGTGCCAGCAGCTTGGGGGGGGCAGGGAATGAGCAGTTCTTC. This encodes CASSLGGAGNEQFF.